Presented here are 4 T cell receptor beta chains from one specimen sequenced in a study of OX40 agonist ivuxolimab in advanced cancers. The protocol was immunoSEQ multiplex PCR, while the TCRdb copy is restricted to in-frame clones and leaves out a portion. Among approximately 74,000 clones listed, 90% to 95% were seen once. The source material was CD4+ or CD8+ T cells sorted from blood, sampled in a trial of the OX40 agonist ivuxolimab. The receptors shown here come from an adult with an advanced solid tumor such as melanoma, head and neck, liver or kidney cancer.

This clone was detected only once. This chain joins TRBV25-1 and TRBJ2-7; 9 bases align to TRBD1. The junction had 8 bases not matched to a gene; V was cut back by 5 bases and J by 6 bases. Germline V lookup: CDR1 MGHDK, CDR2 SYGVNS. CDR3 length: 14 amino acids. CDR3 protein: CASSKTGGLAEQYF. The CDR3 coding sequence is TGTGCCAGCAGTAAAACAGGGGGCTTGGCCGAGCAGTACTTC.

The chain links TRBV5-5 to TRBJ1-1; D is ambiguous. CDR1 is SGHKS, CDR2 YYEKEE, per germline (reference sequence). V shed 5 bases and J shed 5 bases, with 13 bases lying between them. This CDR3 has 13 residues. The CDR3 nucleotides are TGTGCCAGCAGATTTGACCACGGAACTGAAGCTTTCTTT. This encodes CASRFDHGTEAFF.

The chain carries TRBV27 and TRBJ2-1, with D possibly matching TRBD2 (6 bases). The CDR3 is made up of 16 amino acids. Deletions cut 3 bases from V and 2 bases from J, with 14 bases between. The germline V gene encodes CDR1 MNHEY and CDR2 SMNVEV (reference sequence). The CDR3 spells CASSLEGRVPYNEQFF. The CDR3 nucleotides are TGTGCCAGCAGTTTGGAGGGTAGGGTCCCCTACAATGAGCAGTTCTTC.

V gene TRBV29-1 combines with J gene TRBJ2-7; 9 bases fit TRBD1. The germline gives CDR1 SQVTM, CDR2 ANQGSEA. There are 14 residues in the CDR3. The V and J ends lost 4 bases and 1 base, in that order; junction bases with no gene match: 5. The CDR3 sequence: CSVGGTGRSYEQYF. CDR3 nucleotide sequence: TGCAGCGTTGGGGGGACAGGGCGGTCCTACGAGCAGTACTTC.